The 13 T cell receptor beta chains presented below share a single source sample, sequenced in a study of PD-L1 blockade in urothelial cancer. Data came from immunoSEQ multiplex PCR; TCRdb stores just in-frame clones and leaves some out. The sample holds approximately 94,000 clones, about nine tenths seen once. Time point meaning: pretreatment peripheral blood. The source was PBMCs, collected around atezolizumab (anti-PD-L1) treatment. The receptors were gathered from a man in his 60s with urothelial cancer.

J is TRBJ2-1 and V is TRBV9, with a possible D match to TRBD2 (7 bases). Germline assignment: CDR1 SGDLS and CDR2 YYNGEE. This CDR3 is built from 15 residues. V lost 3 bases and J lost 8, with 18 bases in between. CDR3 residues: CASSAGGGGSHEQFF. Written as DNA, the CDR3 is TGTGCCAGCAGCGCCGGGGGCGGGGGAAGCCATGAGCAGTTCTTC. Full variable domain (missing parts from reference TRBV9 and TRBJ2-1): DSGVTQTPKHLITATGQRVTLRCSPRSGDLSVYWYQQSLDQGLQFLIQYYNGEERAKGNILERFSAQQFPDLHSELNLSSLELGDSALYFCASSAGGGGSHEQFFGPGTRLTVL.

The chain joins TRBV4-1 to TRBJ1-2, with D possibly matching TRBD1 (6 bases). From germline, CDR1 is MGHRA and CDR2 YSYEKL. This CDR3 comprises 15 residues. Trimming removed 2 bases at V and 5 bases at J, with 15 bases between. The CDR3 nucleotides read TGCGCCAGCAGCCAACCGACAGGAAAAGAGTATGGCTACACCTTC. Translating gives CASSQPTGKEYGYTF.

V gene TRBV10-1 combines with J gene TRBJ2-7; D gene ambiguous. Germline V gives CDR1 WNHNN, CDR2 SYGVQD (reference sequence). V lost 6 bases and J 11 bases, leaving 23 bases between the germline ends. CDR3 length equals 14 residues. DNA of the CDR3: TGCGCCAGCAGAGAAGAGTCCTCCTACGAGCGTGAGTACTTC. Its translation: CASREESSYEREYF.

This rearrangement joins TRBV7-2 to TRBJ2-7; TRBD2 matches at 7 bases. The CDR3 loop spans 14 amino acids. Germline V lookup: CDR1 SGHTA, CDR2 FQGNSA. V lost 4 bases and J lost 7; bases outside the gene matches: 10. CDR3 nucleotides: TGTGCCAGCAGCTGGGGGGGATCTAGCGAGGAGCAGTACTTC. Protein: CASSWGGSSEEQYF.

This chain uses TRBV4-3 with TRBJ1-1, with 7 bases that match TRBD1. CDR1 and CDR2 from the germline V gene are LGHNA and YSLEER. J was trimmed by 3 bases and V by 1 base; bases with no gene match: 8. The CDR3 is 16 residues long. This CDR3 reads CASSQGQGSGDTEAFF. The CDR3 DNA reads TGCGCCAGCAGCCAAGGACAGGGTTCAGGGGACACTGAAGCTTTCTTT.

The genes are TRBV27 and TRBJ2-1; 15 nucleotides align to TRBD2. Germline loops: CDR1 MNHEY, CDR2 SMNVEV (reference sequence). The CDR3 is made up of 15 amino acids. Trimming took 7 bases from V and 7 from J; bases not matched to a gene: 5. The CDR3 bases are TGTGCCAGCACCCGGACTAGCGGGAGGGTAAATGAGCAGTTCTTC. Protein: CASTRTSGRVNEQFF.

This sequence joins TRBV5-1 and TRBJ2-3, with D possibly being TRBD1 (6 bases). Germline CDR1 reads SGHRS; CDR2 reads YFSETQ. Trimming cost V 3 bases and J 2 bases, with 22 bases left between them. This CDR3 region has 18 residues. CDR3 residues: CASSSFIQGSRPTDTQYF. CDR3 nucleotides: TGCGCCAGCAGCTCATTCATACAGGGATCCCGACCCACAGATACGCAGTATTTT. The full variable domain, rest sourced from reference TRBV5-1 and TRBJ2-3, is KAGVTQTPRYLIKTRGQQVTLSCSPISGHRSVSWYQQTPGQGLQFLFEYFSETQRNKGNFPGRFSGRQFSNSRSEMNVSTLELGDSALYLCASSSFIQGSRPTDTQYFGPGTRLTVL.

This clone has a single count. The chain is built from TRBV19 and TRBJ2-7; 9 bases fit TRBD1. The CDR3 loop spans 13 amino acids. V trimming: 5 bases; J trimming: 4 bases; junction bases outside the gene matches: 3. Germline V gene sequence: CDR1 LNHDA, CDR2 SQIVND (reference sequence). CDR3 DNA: TGTGCCAGTAGTTTTGGACAGGGGTACGAGCAGTACTTC. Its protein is CASSFGQGYEQYF.

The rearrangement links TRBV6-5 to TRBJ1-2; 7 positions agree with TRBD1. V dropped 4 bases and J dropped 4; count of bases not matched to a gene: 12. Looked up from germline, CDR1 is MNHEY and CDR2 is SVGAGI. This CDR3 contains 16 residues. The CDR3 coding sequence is TGTGCCAGCAGTTCCCCTGACAGGGTGGGTGGCTATGGCTACACCTTC. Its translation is CASSSPDRVGGYGYTF.

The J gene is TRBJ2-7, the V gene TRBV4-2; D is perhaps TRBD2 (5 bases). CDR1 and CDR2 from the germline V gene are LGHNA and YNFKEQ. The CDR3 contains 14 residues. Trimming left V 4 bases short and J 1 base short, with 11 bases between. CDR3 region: CASSPGSGSYEQYF. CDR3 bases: TGTGCCAGCAGCCCGGGGAGCGGTTCCTACGAGCAGTACTTC.

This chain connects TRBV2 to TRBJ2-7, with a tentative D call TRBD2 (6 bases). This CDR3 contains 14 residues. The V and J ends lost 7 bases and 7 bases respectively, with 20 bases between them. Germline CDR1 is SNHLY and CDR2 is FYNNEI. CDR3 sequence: CASTQRGLGREQYF. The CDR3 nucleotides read TGTGCCAGCACCCAAAGGGGACTCGGTAGGGAGCAGTACTTC.

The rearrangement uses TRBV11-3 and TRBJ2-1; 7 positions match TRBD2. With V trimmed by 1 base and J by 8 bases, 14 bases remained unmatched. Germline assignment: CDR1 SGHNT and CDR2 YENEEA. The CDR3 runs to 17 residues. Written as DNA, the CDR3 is TGTGCCAGCAGCTTAGTAGCTCGGGGGGAGTTGGCCGATGAGCAGTTCTTC. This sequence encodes CASSLVARGELADEQFF.

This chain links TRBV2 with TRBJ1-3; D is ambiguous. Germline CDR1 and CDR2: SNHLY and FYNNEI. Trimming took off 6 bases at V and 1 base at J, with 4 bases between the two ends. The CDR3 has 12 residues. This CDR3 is CASRISGNTIYF. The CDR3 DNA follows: TGTGCCAGCAGAATATCTGGAAACACCATATATTTT.